This TCR beta chain was recorded in a study of blood T cell repertoires in COVID-19. Study summary: Whether acute or convalescent, the COVID-19 samples came from the United States, Italy and Spain. In each case, the material was cDNA or gDNA derived from T cells, B-cell-depleted T cells, or PBMCs.

Per the authors' pipeline: Amplified reference gene primers provided the basis for estimating nucleated cell counts. Libraries were prepared by immunoSEQ multiplex PCR; TCRdb keeps only in-frame clonotypes and omits some of them. V, J and clone size were drawn from that table, and D and trimming were deduced from the DNA. Of fewer than 150,000 clones in the sample, about 90% were seen once. Trimming cost V 0 bases and J 1 base; bases outside gene matches: 11. The CDR3 contains 19 residues. The germline V gene encodes CDR1 LGHNA and CDR2 YSLEER. Material: peripheral blood. V gene TRBV4-3 combines with J gene TRBJ2-3; 9 nucleotides align to TRBD2. This clonotype originated in a woman between 45 and 65 years old who had recovered from COVID-19. This chain's CDR3 is CASSQDVNFAGGGTDTQYF. The CDR3 bases are TGCGCCAGCAGCCAAGATGTCAATTTTGCGGGAGGGGGCACAGATACGCAGTATTTT.